This passage covers 7 T cell receptor beta chains from one sample sequenced in a study of blood T cell repertoires in COVID-19. Sequencing used immunoSEQ multiplex PCR; TCRdb keeps in-frame clones, though not all of them. The sample holds a few hundred thousand clones, around nine tenths seen once. Specimen: peripheral blood. These receptors all come from a man aged 25 to 45 with acute or convalescent COVID-19.

This clone appeared a single time. This sequence joins TRBV6-5 and TRBJ1-2, with 8 positions matching TRBD1. V trimming: 4 bases; J trimming: 4 bases; junction bases outside the gene matches: 8. Germline loops: CDR1 MNHEY, CDR2 SVGAGI. This CDR3 comprises 15 residues. This CDR3 reads CASSSLTTGGYGYTF. The CDR3, as DNA: TGTGCCAGCAGTTCCCTCACTACAGGGGGCTATGGCTACACCTTC.

The V and J genes are TRBV5-8 and TRBJ1-1; TRBD1 is a possible D gene (6 bases). The CDR3 length is 12 residues. V was clipped by 4 bases and J by 8 bases, with 12 bases between them. The germline V gene encodes CDR1 SGHTS and CDR2 YDEGEE. The CDR3 spells CASSPRGSEAFF. CDR3 nucleotide sequence: TGTGCCAGCAGCCCCAGGGGTTCCGAAGCTTTCTTT.

V is TRBV7-2 and J is TRBJ1-1; perhaps TRBD1 as D (5 bases). V was trimmed by 0 bases and J by 7 bases, leaving 9 bases between them. Germline V gene lookup returns CDR1 SGHTA and CDR2 FQGNSA. This CDR3 has 13 amino acids. The CDR3 sequence is CASSLAQGHEAFF. CDR3 bases: TGTGCCAGCAGCTTAGCGCAGGGCCATGAAGCTTTCTTT.

The chain combines TRBV6-2 or TRBV6-3 with TRBJ2-2; 10 bases agree with TRBD2. The CDR3 consists of 15 residues. J was trimmed by 3 bases and V by 5 bases; bases with no gene match: 3. Germline loops: CDR1 MNHEY, CDR2 SVGEGT. CDR3: CASSRTSGYTGELFF. CDR3 nucleotides: TGTGCCAGCAGTAGGACTAGCGGCTACACCGGGGAGCTGTTTTTT.

This clone was detected only once. The chain combines TRBV19 with TRBJ1-5; 9 bases are a match to TRBD1. From germline, CDR1 is LNHDA and CDR2 SQIVND (reference sequence). The CDR3 extends over 16 amino acids. Losses at the gene ends were 3 bases for V and 2 bases for J; bases not matched to a gene: 5. The CDR3 nucleotides read TGTGCCAGTAGTATCGGACAGGGGCGAGGCAATCAGCCCCAGCATTTT. The encoded protein is CASSIGQGRGNQPQHF.

This clone turned up a few times. The chain recombines TRBV2 with TRBJ1-1; no clear D gene. Germline CDR1 reads SNHLY; CDR2 reads FYNNEI. Trimming left V 4 bases short and J 3 bases short, with 15 bases between. This CDR3 has 15 amino acids. CDR3: CASSALGQEDTEAFF. The DNA for the CDR3 is TGTGCCAGCAGTGCCCTAGGTCAGGAGGACACTGAAGCTTTCTTT.

The rearrangement uses TRBV30 and TRBJ2-5; 10 bases fit TRBD2. After removal of 2 bases from V and 4 bases from J, the junction contained 4 bases not matched to a gene. Germline V lookup: CDR1 GTSNPN, CDR2 SVGIG (reference sequence). This CDR3 region has 14 residues. The chain's CDR3 is CAWSTGLARETQYF. CDR3 in DNA: TGTGCCTGGAGTACGGGACTAGCGAGAGAGACCCAGTACTTC.